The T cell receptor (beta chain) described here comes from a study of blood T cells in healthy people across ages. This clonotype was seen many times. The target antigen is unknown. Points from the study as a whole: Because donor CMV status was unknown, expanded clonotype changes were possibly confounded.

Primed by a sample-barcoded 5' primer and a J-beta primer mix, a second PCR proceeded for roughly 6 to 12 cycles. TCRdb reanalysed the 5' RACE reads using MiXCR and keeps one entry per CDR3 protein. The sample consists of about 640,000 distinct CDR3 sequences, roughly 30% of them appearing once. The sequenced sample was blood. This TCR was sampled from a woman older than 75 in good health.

Here the CDR3 reads CASSLSLAGGSWYF. The CDR3 DNA is TGTGCCAGCAGCTTATCCCTAGCGGGGGGGTCTTGGTACTTC. V usage is TRBV7-2 and J usage is TRBJ2-7; TRBD2 aligns across 12 bases. The V segment lost 2 bases and the J segment 12 bases; nucleotides outside the gene matches: 8. This CDR3 region has 14 residues. CDR1 and CDR2 (germline): SGHTA, FQGNSA.